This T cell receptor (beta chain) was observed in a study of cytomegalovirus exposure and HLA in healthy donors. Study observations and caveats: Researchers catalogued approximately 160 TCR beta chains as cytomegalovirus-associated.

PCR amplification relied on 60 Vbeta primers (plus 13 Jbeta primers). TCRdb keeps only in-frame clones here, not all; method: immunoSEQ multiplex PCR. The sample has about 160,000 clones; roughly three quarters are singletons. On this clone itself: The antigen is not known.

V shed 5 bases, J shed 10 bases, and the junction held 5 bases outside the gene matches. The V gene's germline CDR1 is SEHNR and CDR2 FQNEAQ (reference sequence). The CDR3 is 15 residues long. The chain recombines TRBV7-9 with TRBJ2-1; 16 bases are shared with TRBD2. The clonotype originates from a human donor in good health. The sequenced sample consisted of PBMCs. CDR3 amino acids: CASSKGTSGRAEQFF. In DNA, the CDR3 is TGTGCCAGCAGCAAAGGGACTAGCGGGAGGGCGGAGCAGTTCTTC.